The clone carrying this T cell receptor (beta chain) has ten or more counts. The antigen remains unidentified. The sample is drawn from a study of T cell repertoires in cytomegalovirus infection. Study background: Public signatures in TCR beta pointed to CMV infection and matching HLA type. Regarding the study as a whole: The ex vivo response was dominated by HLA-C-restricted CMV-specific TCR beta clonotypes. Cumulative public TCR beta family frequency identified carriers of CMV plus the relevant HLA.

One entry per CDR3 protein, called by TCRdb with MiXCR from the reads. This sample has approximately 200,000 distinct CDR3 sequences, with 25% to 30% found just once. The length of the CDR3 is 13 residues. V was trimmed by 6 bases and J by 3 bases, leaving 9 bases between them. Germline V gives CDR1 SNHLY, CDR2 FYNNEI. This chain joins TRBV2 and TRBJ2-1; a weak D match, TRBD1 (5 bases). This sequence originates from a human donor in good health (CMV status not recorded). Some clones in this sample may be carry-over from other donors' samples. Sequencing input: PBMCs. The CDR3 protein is CASSPTGYNEQFF. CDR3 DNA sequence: TGTGCCAGCAGCCCCACAGGCTACAATGAGCAGTTCTTC.